Listed below are T cell receptor beta chains from one sample, sequenced in a study of vaccination and CD4 T cells after COVID-19. TCRdb re-called the PCR reads through MiXCR, storing one row per CDR3 protein. This sample carries 8,500 to 10,000 distinct CDR3 sequences, 30% to 45% of them seen once, and the ten largest clones take 16%. For these receptors, no antigen is known. The sample was CD4+ T cells from blood, cultured in vitro. The receptors here all came from a human donor who had recovered from COVID-19. Each CDR3 is given with its conserved first and last residue. Each record gives: J gene, V gene, D gene, clone size, CDR3 DNA, CDR3 protein. A D gene is named only where the DNA matches it firmly. Part of the rows lack a size; the others show once, few, many or a class for expanded clones.

>TRBJ2-3|TRBV20-1|NA|medium-sized
TGCAGTGCTAGCAAGGTCCTCGATGCAGATACGCAGTATTTT
CSASKVLDADTQYF
>TRBJ1-1|TRBV2|NA|NA
TGTGCCAGCAGTGAGACTTGGTCGGCTTTCTTT
CASSETWSAFF
>TRBJ2-7|TRBV6-2/TRBV6-3|NA|NA
TGTGCCAGCAAGATCAGGAATACCTACGAGCAGTACTTC
CASKIRNTYEQYF
>TRBJ1-1|TRBV28|NA|NA
TGTGCCAGCAGGAGGAGGGGGGCCCAGGGGAACACTGAAGCTTTCTTT
CASRRRGAQGNTEAFF
>TRBJ2-3|TRBV20-1|TRBD1|NA
TGCAGTGCTAGTGGACAGGGGGCAATGGGTGGGACAGATACGCAGTATTTT
CSASGQGAMGGTDTQYF
>TRBJ1-2|TRBV12-3/TRBV12-4|NA|NA
TGTGCCAGCAGTCTGACAGTTAACTATGGCTACACCTTC
CASSLTVNYGYTF
>TRBJ2-3|TRBV30|NA|NA
TGTGCCTGGAGTGGAGCGGGTACAGATACGCAGTATTTT
CAWSGAGTDTQYF
>TRBJ2-5|TRBV5-4|NA|NA
TGTGCCAGCAGGCCAGGGGTCCGTAACCAAGAGACCCAGTACTTC
CASRPGVRNQETQYF
>TRBJ1-2|TRBV5-1|NA|NA
TGCGCCAGCAGCTTGGGGGGTTTGGATGGTGGCTACACCTTC
CASSLGGLDGGYTF
>TRBJ1-5|TRBV12-5|TRBD1|NA
TGTGCTAGTGGTTTCTATGGACAGGGAGGTCGCAATCAGCCCCAGCATTTT
CASGFYGQGGRNQPQHF
>TRBJ2-2|TRBV27|NA|few
TGTGCCAGCAGCTGGGGGCAGGGGAACACCGGGGAGCTGTTTTTT
CASSWGQGNTGELFF
>TRBJ2-6|TRBV21-1|NA|few
TGTGCCAGCAGTGCCGGATACAGGGATCTCCCCTCTGGGGCCAACGTCCTGACTTTC
CASSAGYRDLPSGANVLTF
>TRBJ2-3|TRBV19|NA|NA
TGTGCCAGTCGAGACAAGGTCCATCGAGATACGCAGTATTTT
CASRDKVHRDTQYF
>TRBJ1-1|TRBV19|NA|few
TGTGTTAAAAGGGGGAACACTGAAGCTTTCTTT
CVKRGNTEAFF
>TRBJ1-5|TRBV19|TRBD1|NA
TGTGCCAGTAGTCGCGGGGGGACAGGCTTGAATCGGCCCCAGCATTTT
CASSRGGTGLNRPQHF
>TRBJ2-2|TRBV5-1|NA|few
TGCGCCAGCGGGTCTGAGGTCACCGGGGAGCTGTTTTTT
CASGSEVTGELFF
>TRBJ1-3|TRBV4-3|NA|NA
TGCGCCAGCAGCCGTAATACAGGGCCCGGAAACACCATATATTTT
CASSRNTGPGNTIYF
>TRBJ2-5|TRBV6-4|NA|NA
TGTGCCAGCAGTGACCAGCGGGTGAGTGATATTCAAGAGACCCAGTACTTC
CASSDQRVSDIQETQYF
>TRBJ1-1|TRBV5-1|NA|NA
TGCGCCAGCAGCTTGGGCCATCGGGACATCACTGAAGCTTTCTTT
CASSLGHRDITEAFF
>TRBJ1-6|TRBV18|TRBD1|NA
TGTGCCAGCTCACCCATACAGGGGGATAATTCACCCCTCCACTTT
CASSPIQGDNSPLHF
>TRBJ1-2|TRBV27|NA|NA
TGTGCCAGCAGTTTGCGGGGGAATGGCTACACCTTC
CASSLRGNGYTF
>TRBJ1-2|TRBV15|TRBD1|few
TGTGCCACCAGCAGGGAAGGGACAGGGAAGGCGACGGCTAACTATGGCTACACCTTC
CATSREGTGKATANYGYTF
>TRBJ1-5|TRBV19|NA|NA
TGTGCCAGTAGTAAAGGGGGTTTCGGCAATCAGCCCCAGCATTTT
CASSKGGFGNQPQHF
>TRBJ1-2|TRBV6-4|TRBD1|NA
TGTGCCAGCATTAGAGGAACCACGCCGGGACAGGGAGGCTATGGCTACACCTTC
CASIRGTTPGQGGYGYTF